This T cell receptor (beta chain) was captured by sequencing in a study of blood T cell repertoires in COVID-19. About the research overall: Samples representing acute and convalescent COVID-19 were sourced from the United States, Italy and Spain. Sources were T cells, B-cell-depleted T cells, or PBMCs; the material itself was cDNA or gDNA.

As originally analysed: Reference gene primer amplification in the assay estimated nucleated cell counts. Data came from immunoSEQ multiplex PCR; TCRdb stores just in-frame clones and leaves some out. For V, J and clone size, that table is used; D and trimming come from the DNA. Of roughly 250,000 clones listed, roughly 84% are singletons. Germline V gene data show CDR1 as SGHRS and CDR2 as YFSETQ. The CDR3 is 15 amino acids. V lost 2 bases to trimming and J lost 7 bases; unmatched junction nucleotides: 7. The source is a man aged 45-60 years with active or convalescent COVID-19. The source material was peripheral blood. J is TRBJ2-1 and V is TRBV5-1; 9 positions match TRBD2. As DNA, the CDR3 is TGCGCCAGCAGCTTCCAAGCGGGGGGCGGAAATGAGCAGTTCTTC. Translated, it gives CASSFQAGGGNEQFF.